The source of this TCR beta chain is a study of T cell responses to AZD1222 COVID-19 vaccine. Assay: immunoSEQ multiplex PCR; the TCRdb copy retains only in-frame clones and omits some. The sample records some 150,000 clones, approximately 92% being singletons. Study-level points and caveats: Unmutated variant regions are reportedly the target of nearly half of TCRs that are spike-specific.

About this clone itself: Its antigen is not identified.

Looked up from germline, CDR1 is MNHNS and CDR2 is SASEGT. The CDR3 is made up of 16 amino acids. V was trimmed by 4 bases and J by 2 bases, leaving 15 bases between them. V is TRBV6-1 and J is TRBJ1-5; maybe TRBD1 (5 bases). Material: peripheral blood, obtained 28 days after the second AZD1222 dose. The TCR originated in an adult who received the AZD1222 COVID-19 vaccine. DNA of the CDR3: TGTGCCAGCAGTGCTCCGGGGGGTACCGGCAATCAGCCCCAGCATTTT. It codes for CASSAPGGTGNQPQHF.